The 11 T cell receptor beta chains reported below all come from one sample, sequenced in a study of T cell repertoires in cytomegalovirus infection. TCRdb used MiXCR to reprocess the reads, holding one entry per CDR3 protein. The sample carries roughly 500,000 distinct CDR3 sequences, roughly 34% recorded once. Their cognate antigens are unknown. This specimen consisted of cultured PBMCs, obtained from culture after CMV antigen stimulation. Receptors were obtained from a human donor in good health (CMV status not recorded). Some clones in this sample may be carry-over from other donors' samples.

This CDR3 is CAIIDSKDGKSEAFF. The CDR3 coding sequence is TGTGCCATCATTGATTCTAAAGACGGGAAATCCGAAGCTTTCTTT. This chain links TRBV10-3 with TRBJ1-1; D is uncertain. The V end lost 7 bases, the J end lost 8 bases, and 23 bases lay between the germline ends. This CDR3 has 15 amino acids. CDR1 and CDR2 (germline): ENHRY, SYGVKD.

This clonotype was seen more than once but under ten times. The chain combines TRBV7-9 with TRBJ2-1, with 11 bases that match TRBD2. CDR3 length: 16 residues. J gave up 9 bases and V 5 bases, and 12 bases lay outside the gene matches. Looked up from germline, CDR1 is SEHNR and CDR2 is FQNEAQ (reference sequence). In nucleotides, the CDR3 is TGTGCCAGCAGCCCCCCGACTAGCGGGATGGGTCCTGAGCAGTTCTTC. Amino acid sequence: CASSPPTSGMGPEQFF.

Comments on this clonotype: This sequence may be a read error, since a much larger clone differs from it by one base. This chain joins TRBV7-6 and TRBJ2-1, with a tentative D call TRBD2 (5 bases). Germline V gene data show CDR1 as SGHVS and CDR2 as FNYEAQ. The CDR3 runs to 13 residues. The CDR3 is CVSSLGPGNEQFF. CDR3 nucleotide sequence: TGTGTCAGCAGCTTAGGACCGGGGAATGAGCAGTTCTTC.

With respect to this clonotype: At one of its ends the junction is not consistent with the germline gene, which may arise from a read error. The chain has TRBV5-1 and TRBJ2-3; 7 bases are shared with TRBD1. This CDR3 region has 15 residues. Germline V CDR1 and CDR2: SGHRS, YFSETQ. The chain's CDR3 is CASRLGQPAGDTQYF. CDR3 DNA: TGCGCCAGCAGGTTGGGACAGCCGGCGGGAGATACGCAGTATTTT.

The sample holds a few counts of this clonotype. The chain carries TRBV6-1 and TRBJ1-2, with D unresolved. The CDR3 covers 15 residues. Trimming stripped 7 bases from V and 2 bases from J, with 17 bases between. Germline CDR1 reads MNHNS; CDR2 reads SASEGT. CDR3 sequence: CASTPLAGENYGYTF. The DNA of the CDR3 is TGTGCCAGCACCCCGCTTGCTGGGGAAAACTATGGCTACACCTTC.

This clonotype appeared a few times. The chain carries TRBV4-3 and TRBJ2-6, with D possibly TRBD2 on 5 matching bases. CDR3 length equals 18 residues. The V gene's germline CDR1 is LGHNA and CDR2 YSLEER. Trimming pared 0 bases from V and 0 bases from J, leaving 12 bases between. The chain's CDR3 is CASSQDRLGSSGANVLTF. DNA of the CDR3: TGCGCCAGCAGCCAAGATCGTTTAGGGAGCTCTGGGGCCAACGTCCTGACTTTC.

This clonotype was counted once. The CDR3 sequence: CSARLEGLDGYTF. DNA for the CDR3: TGCAGTGCTAGGTTGGAGGGCCTTGATGGCTACACCTTC. The V call is TRBV20-1, the J call TRBJ1-2, with D unclear. This CDR3 region has 13 residues. V was pared by 3 bases and J by 6 bases, with 14 bases between. Germline V gene sequence: CDR1 DFQATT, CDR2 SNEGSKA (reference sequence).

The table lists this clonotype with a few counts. Here the CDR3 DNA reads TGTGCCAGCAGCCTGATGGACGGGGATTCGCAGTTCTTC. It yields the protein CASSLMDGDSQFF. The V call is TRBV7-9, the J call TRBJ2-1; D may be TRBD2 (5 bases). Germline-derived CDR1 and CDR2 are SEHNR and FQNEAQ (reference sequence). Trimming took off 5 bases at V and 12 bases at J, with 17 bases between the two ends. The CDR3 loop spans 13 amino acids. The entire variable domain, with the rest obtained from reference TRBV7-9 and TRBJ2-1, is as follows: DTGVSQNPRHKITKRGQNVTFRCDPISEHNRLYWYRQTLGQGPEFLTYFQNEAQLEKSRLLSDRFSAERPKGSFSTLEIQRTEQGDSAMYLCASSLMDGDSQFFGPGTRLTVL.

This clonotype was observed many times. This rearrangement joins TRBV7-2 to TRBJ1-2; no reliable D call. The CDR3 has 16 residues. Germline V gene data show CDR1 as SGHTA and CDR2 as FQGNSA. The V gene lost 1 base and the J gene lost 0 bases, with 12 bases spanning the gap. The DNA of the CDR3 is TGTGCCAGCAGCTTAGGGGGAGGCAGGTCTAACTATGGCTACACCTTC. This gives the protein CASSLGGGRSNYGYTF.

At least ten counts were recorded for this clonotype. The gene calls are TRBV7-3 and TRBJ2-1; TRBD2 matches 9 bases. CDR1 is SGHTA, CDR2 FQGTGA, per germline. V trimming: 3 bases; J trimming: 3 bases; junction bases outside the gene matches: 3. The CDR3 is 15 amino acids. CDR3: CASSFDSGSYNEQFF. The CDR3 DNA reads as TGTGCCAGCAGCTTCGATAGCGGGAGCTACAATGAGCAGTTCTTC.

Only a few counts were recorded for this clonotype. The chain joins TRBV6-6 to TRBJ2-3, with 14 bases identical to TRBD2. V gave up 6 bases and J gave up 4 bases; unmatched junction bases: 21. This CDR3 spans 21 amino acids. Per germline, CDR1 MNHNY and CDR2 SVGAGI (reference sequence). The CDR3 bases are TGTGCCAGCAGACGACACGATCCGGGACTAGCGGGAGTAAACGGGGCAGATACGCAGTATTTT. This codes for CASRRHDPGLAGVNGADTQYF.